The rows below give T cell receptor beta chains drawn from one sample of a study of cytomegalovirus exposure and HLA in healthy donors. Method: immunoSEQ multiplex PCR; TCRdb's copy keeps in-frame clones and lacks some. Of about 180,000 clones listed, 84% were seen once; the top ten hold roughly 1.2%. Sequenced material: PBMCs. The origin of the receptors is a girl aged 2-10 years in good health and CMV-seropositive. Each CDR3 is given with its conserved first and last residue. The order of the fields is clone size, J gene, D gene, V gene, CDR3 DNA, CDR3 protein. D genes are given only for firm matches. Clone size appears in some rows only: once, few, many, or a class for an expanded clone.

NA TRBJ2-3 TRBD2 TRBV5-1 TGCGCCAGCAGCTTAGGGACTAGCGGGGGGGCCCCAGATACGCAGTATTTT CASSLGTSGGAPDTQYF
NA TRBJ2-1 NA TRBV29-1 TGCAGCGGCCACTCGACAGAATACAATGAGCAGTTCTTC CSGHSTEYNEQFF
NA TRBJ2-3 NA TRBV14 TGTGCCAGCAGCCAAGAGAGAATAACGGTTGATACGCAGTATTTT CASSQERITVDTQYF
NA TRBJ2-2 NA TRBV7-3 TGTGCCAGCAGCCCTACTAGAACCGGGGAGCTGTTTTTT CASSPTRTGELFF
once TRBJ2-1 TRBD2 TRBV5-4 TGTGCCAGCAGCTTGGCCGGGACTAGTCGAGATGAGCAGTTCTTC CASSLAGTSRDEQFF
NA TRBJ2-5 NA TRBV14 TGTGCCAGCAGCCCGTCGGGTCGCTCACCCCAAGAGACCCAGTACTTC CASSPSGRSPQETQYF
few TRBJ2-1 NA TRBV4-1 TGCGCCAGCAGACGATTACCTGACTGGAGGAGCGATGAGCAGTTCTTC CASRRLPDWRSDEQFF
NA TRBJ2-3 NA TRBV30 TGTGCCTGGAGTCTAGGGACTTTCCGGGCCGATACGCAGTATTTT CAWSLGTFRADTQYF
NA TRBJ1-2 NA TRBV6-1 TGTGCCAGCAGTGAGGAGGGCCGCTGGGGCTACACCTTC CASSEEGRWGYTF
few TRBJ1-3 NA TRBV4-1 TGCGCCAGCAGCCAACGGTTTCTCTCTGGAAACACCATATATTTT CASSQRFLSGNTIYF
few TRBJ1-1 NA TRBV6-5 TGTGCCACCACGAGGGGGAGAAACACTGAAGCTTTCTTT CATTRGRNTEAFF
NA TRBJ1-1 TRBD1 TRBV4-1 TGCGCCAGCAGCCAGTATCCGGGACAGGGAAAAACTGAAGCTTTCTTT CASSQYPGQGKTEAFF
NA TRBJ2-1 TRBD2 TRBV9 TGTGCCAGCAGCCCCCGGGAGGGTGCGGCCAGTGAGCAGTTCTTC CASSPREGAASEQFF
NA TRBJ1-5 NA TRBV21-1 TGTGCCAGCAAATCGACGGGGTCGGGCCAGCCCCAGCATTTT CASKSTGSGQPQHF
NA TRBJ2-3 TRBD2 TRBV27 TGTGCCAGCAGTTTTTCGGCGGGAGCTTTTGCAGATACGCAGTATTTT CASSFSAGAFADTQYF
NA TRBJ2-1 TRBD2 TRBV5-1 TGCGCCAGCAGCTTGGCCGGCGGGAGGGCCTACAATGAGCAGTTCTTC CASSLAGGRAYNEQFF
NA TRBJ1-1 TRBD1 TRBV5-4 TGTGCCAGCAGCCGAGGACAGGGGAACACTGAAGCTTTCTTT CASSRGQGNTEAFF
NA TRBJ2-1 TRBD2 TRBV27 TGTGCCAGCAGTCTCGCCCCACAAGGACTAGCGGGATCAGAGGGCAATGAGCAGTTCTTC CASSLAPQGLAGSEGNEQFF
once TRBJ2-1 NA TRBV19 TGTGCCAGCCACAAGACGGGGTACAATGAGCAGTTCTTC CASHKTGYNEQFF
once TRBJ2-7 TRBD1 TRBV28 TGTGCCAGCAACTTTGGACAGGGGGGTCGGGAGCAGTACTTC CASNFGQGGREQYF
NA TRBJ2-7 TRBD1 TRBV19 TGTGCCAGTAGTATAGCTTACCGGGACAGTCCCTACTACGAGCAGTACTTC CASSIAYRDSPYYEQYF
NA TRBJ1-1 TRBD1 TRBV27 TGTGCCAGCAGTTTAGACAGGGCGGGGACTGAAGCTTTCTTT CASSLDRAGTEAFF
NA TRBJ2-1 NA TRBV5-4 TGTGCCAGCAGCTTGGGGGGGCTAGCGGACAATGAGCAGTTCTTC CASSLGGLADNEQFF
NA TRBJ1-1 TRBD1 TRBV28 TGTGCCAGCAGGTTGGGGGGGACAGGCACTGAAGCTTTCTTT CASRLGGTGTEAFF
once TRBJ2-7 NA TRBV14 TGTGCCAGCAGCCAATATACAGGGTTATACGAGCAGTACTTC CASSQYTGLYEQYF
NA TRBJ2-1 TRBD2 TRBV30 TGTGCCTGGAGTCTAGCGGGAGTATTACACAATGAGCAGTTCTTC CAWSLAGVLHNEQFF
NA TRBJ2-7 TRBD1 TRBV27 TGTGCCAGCAGTCCGGGACAGGGTTCTGTCAACGAGCAGTACTTC CASSPGQGSVNEQYF
few TRBJ1-5 TRBD1 TRBV4-1 TGCGCCAGCAGCCAAGATCGGACAGGGGATCAGCCCCAGCATTTT CASSQDRTGDQPQHF
NA TRBJ2-7 TRBD2 TRBV11-3 TGTGCCAGCAGCATCCCTCGCGGGGGTACCTACGAGCAGTACTTC CASSIPRGGTYEQYF
NA TRBJ1-2 TRBD1 TRBV11-2 TGTGCCAGCAGCTTATTATGGGGACAGGGGGTCTATGGCTACACCTTC CASSLLWGQGVYGYTF
NA TRBJ2-3 TRBD1 TRBV16 TGTGCCAGCAGCCACCCAGGGGGTACGCAGTATTTT CASSHPGGTQYF
NA TRBJ2-3 NA TRBV4-1 TGCGCCAGCAGCCAAGAAGCGGGCACAGATACGCAGTATTTT CASSQEAGTDTQYF
NA TRBJ2-1 TRBD2 TRBV5-1 TGCGCCAGCAGCTTAGGACTAGCGGGGTCAATCTACAATGAGCAGTTCTTC CASSLGLAGSIYNEQFF
NA TRBJ2-7 NA TRBV6-1 TGTGCCAGCGGAGAGCAGGGTCCCTACGAGCAGTACTTC CASGEQGPYEQYF
few TRBJ1-1 NA TRBV5-1 TGCGCCAGCAGCCAGGCGGGGGTTCGGACTGAAGCTTTCTTT CASSQAGVRTEAFF
once TRBJ2-3 TRBD2 TRBV5-1 TGCGCCAGCAGCCCTGGAAGAACGACTAGCGGTGTCACAGATACGCAGTATTTT CASSPGRTTSGVTDTQYF
once TRBJ2-1 TRBD2 TRBV5-1 TGCGCCAGCAGCCTACCCCTAGCGGGGGGGCGATCCAGGTACAATGAGCAGTTCTTC CASSLPLAGGRSRYNEQFF
NA TRBJ1-2 NA TRBV29-1 TGCAGCGTAGGGGCGCTCGGGTCAAGCTATGGCTACACCTTC CSVGALGSSYGYTF
NA TRBJ2-5 NA TRBV9 TGTGCCAGCAGCGTAGATAATCAAGAGACCCAGTACTTC CASSVDNQETQYF
NA TRBJ2-1 NA TRBV28 TGTGCCAGCAGTTTATGGGTGGCCAATGAGCAGTTCTTC CASSLWVANEQFF
NA TRBJ2-7 TRBD1 TRBV11-3 TGTGCCAGCAGCACGGGACAGGCTTCCCTCGAGCAGTACTTC CASSTGQASLEQYF
once TRBJ2-3 TRBD2 TRBV5-1 TGCGCCAGCAGCTCTATACTAGCGGGAGTCACAGATACGCAGTATTTT CASSSILAGVTDTQYF
NA TRBJ1-2 TRBD1 TRBV7-7 TGTGCTAGCAGGAACGAGACAGGGGGAAGTCACTATGGCTACACCTTC CASRNETGGSHYGYTF
once TRBJ2-1 TRBD2 TRBV25-1 TGTGCCAGCAGTGAGCGGGGGGGGATCTACAATGAGCAGTTCTTC CASSERGGIYNEQFF
NA TRBJ1-1 NA TRBV27 TGTGCCAGCAGAGCGGGGAACACTGAAGCTTTCTTT CASRAGNTEAFF
NA TRBJ2-7 TRBD2 TRBV6-6 TGTGCCAGCATCCCGGGGGGGGGTTCCTACGAGCAGTACTTC CASIPGGGSYEQYF
NA TRBJ1-2 NA TRBV19 TGTGCCAGTAGTATAGCCCGAGACTGCACCTTC CASSIARDCTF
NA TRBJ2-7 TRBD2 TRBV11-3 TGTGCCAGCAGCTTAGCTAGCGGGACTACCTACGAGCAGTACTTC CASSLASGTTYEQYF
NA TRBJ2-7 NA TRBV5-1 TGCGCCAGCAGGGACAGCCCAACCTCCTACGAGCAGTACTTC CASRDSPTSYEQYF
few TRBJ1-5 NA TRBV6-1 TGTGCCAGCAGTGAAACAGGGTGGCAGCCCCAGCATTTT CASSETGWQPQHF
NA TRBJ1-1 TRBD1 TRBV19 TGTGCCAGTAGAGCCAGGGGGTATACTGAAGCTTTCTTT CASRARGYTEAFF
NA TRBJ1-2 NA TRBV28 TGTGCCAGCGGACAGTTGGCTAACTATGGCTACACCTTC CASGQLANYGYTF
NA TRBJ2-1 TRBD2 TRBV9 TGTGCCAGCAGCGCGGGGACTAGCGGGAGAGTTAGTGAGCAGTTCTTC CASSAGTSGRVSEQFF
NA TRBJ1-1 NA TRBV7-9 TGTGCCAGCAGCCTAAGGACAGCACCTCAGGCTTTCTTT CASSLRTAPQAFF
NA TRBJ1-5 NA TRBV28 TGTGCCAGCAGTCCGGCGACAGGTAGCAATCAGCCCCAGCATTTT CASSPATGSNQPQHF
NA TRBJ1-2 NA TRBV6-5 TGTGCCAGCAGTTACGAGGGTCGCGGCTGCACCTTC CASSYEGRGCTF
NA TRBJ2-7 NA TRBV5-1 TGCGCCAGCACGACAGGTCCGGCCTACGAGCAGTACTTC CASTTGPAYEQYF